This is a list of T cell receptor beta chains from one sample in a study of shared clonotypes between healthy human individuals. Data came from immunoSEQ multiplex PCR; TCRdb stores just in-frame clones and leaves some out. The sample records 2 million to 2.5 million clones, less than 95% being singletons. Sequenced: naive CD8+ T cells sorted from blood. Receptor source: a man in his late teens or twenties in good health. Each CDR3 is given with its conserved first and last residue. A D gene is named only where the DNA matches it firmly. Part of the rows lack a size; the others show once, few, many or a class for expanded clones.

-	-	TRBV19	TRBJ1-6	TGTGCCAGTAGCCTTGGGGACTCCTATAATTCACCCCTCCACTTT	CASSLGDSYNSPLHF
-	TRBD2	TRBV6-5	TRBJ2-5	TGTGCCAGCAGTTACTGGGAGCGGGAGGGCTCGGAGACCCAGTACTTC	CASSYWEREGSETQYF
once	-	TRBV7-9	TRBJ2-1	TGTGCCAGCAGCTTAGGGCCCTACAATGAGCAGTTCTTC	CASSLGPYNEQFF
-	-	TRBV9	TRBJ2-2	TGTGCCAGCAGGCTCGGACTGCTCGACACCGGGGAGCTGTTTTTT	CASRLGLLDTGELFF
-	TRBD1	TRBV2	TRBJ2-7	TGTGCCAGCACTCCCGGACAGGGTTACGAGCAGTACTTC	CASTPGQGYEQYF
once	TRBD2	TRBV25-1	TRBJ2-7	TGTGCCAGCAGTGAAGATTGGGGGACTAGTTTCGGGCAGTACTTC	CASSEDWGTSFGQYF
once	-	TRBV4-1	TRBJ1-6	TGCGCCAGCAGCCAAGAGACCGGGGTAGGTTCACCCCTCCACTTT	CASSQETGVGSPLHF
-	-	TRBV25-1	TRBJ1-3	TGTGCCAGCAGTGTGGGGGACGTAAACACCATATATTTT	CASSVGDVNTIYF
-	-	TRBV4-1	TRBJ2-7	TGCGCCAGCAGCCAAGATTCCAGGTCCTACGAGCAGTACTTC	CASSQDSRSYEQYF
-	-	TRBV7-9	TRBJ2-1	TGTGCCTCCCCACAGGAGTCCTACAATGAGCAGTTCTTC	CASPQESYNEQFF
-	-	TRBV4-1	TRBJ1-2	TGCGCCAGCAGCCAAGGCCCGGCGGTTGTCTATGGCTACACCTTC	CASSQGPAVVYGYTF
-	-	TRBV10-3	TRBJ1-1	TGTGCCATCAGTGAGTCTGGAGGGATCTCAGATACTGAAGCTTTCTTT	CAISESGGISDTEAFF
-	-	TRBV28	TRBJ2-5	TGTGCCAGCAGCCCTATTCTGTACCAAGAGACCCAGTACTTC	CASSPILYQETQYF
once	-	TRBV11-2	TRBJ2-1	TGTGCCAGCAGCATACCAGGGGCGGTTGGGCAGTTCTTC	CASSIPGAVGQFF
-	TRBD2	TRBV30	TRBJ2-1	TGTGCCTGGAGCCTAGCGGGGGGGTCTGGGCAGTTCTTC	CAWSLAGGSGQFF
once	TRBD1	TRBV19	TRBJ2-3	TGTGCCAGTAGTGTCGACAGGGGGCTAACAGATACGCAGTATTTT	CASSVDRGLTDTQYF
-	-	TRBV29-1	TRBJ2-7	TGCAGCGTTGAGTACCCAGGGCCCCCCTACGAGCAGTACTTC	CSVEYPGPPYEQYF
once	TRBD1	TRBV15	TRBJ1-4	TGTGCCACCAGCAGAGGGGACAGCTATCCCGAAAAACTGTTTTTT	CATSRGDSYPEKLFF
-	-	TRBV11-2	TRBJ2-7	TGTGCCAGCAGCCAAGCAGGGGCCCCGCTCTACGAGCAGTACTTC	CASSQAGAPLYEQYF
-	-	TRBV27	TRBJ1-4	TGTGCCAGCAGTTTTACCTTGAGGGACGGGAATGAAAAACTGTTTTTT	CASSFTLRDGNEKLFF
once	-	TRBV11-2	TRBJ2-4	TGTGCCAGCAGCTCAATAATGGAGGAAGGAAACATTCAGTACTTC	CASSSIMEEGNIQYF
-	-	TRBV28	TRBJ1-5	TGTGCCAGCAGTTTAGGTTTGCTGCCCCAGCATTTT	CASSLGLLPQHF
-	-	TRBV2	TRBJ2-2	TGTGCCAGCAGCGGACCATTCGGGGACACCGGGGAGCTGTTTTTT	CASSGPFGDTGELFF
-	-	TRBV5-6	TRBJ1-1	TGTGCCAGCAGCTTGGCCTATTCGGAAGCGACTGAAGCTTTCTTT	CASSLAYSEATEAFF
-	TRBD1	TRBV5-4	TRBJ1-1	TGTGCCAGCAGCTCGACAGGGTCGGAACGTTTCTTT	CASSSTGSERFF
-	TRBD2	TRBV5-6	TRBJ2-3	TGTGCCAGCAGCCCCGGGACTAGCGGGGGGGCCAGGGCAGATACGCAGTATTTT	CASSPGTSGGARADTQYF
-	TRBD2	TRBV2	TRBJ2-5	TGTGCCAGCAGTGAGTTCGGGGAGGGTATGGAAGAGACCCAGTACTTC	CASSEFGEGMEETQYF
-	-	TRBV27	TRBJ2-3	TGTGCCAGCAGTATTACTGGACGGGGTTACACAGATACGCAGTATTTT	CASSITGRGYTDTQYF
-	TRBD2	TRBV10-3	TRBJ2-7	TGTGCCATCGGCGGCGGGACTAACTACGAGCAGTACTTC	CAIGGGTNYEQYF
-	-	TRBV2	TRBJ1-2	TGTGCCAGCAGTGGGGACGGGATCCATTATGGCTACACCTTC	CASSGDGIHYGYTF
-	-	TRBV5-4	TRBJ1-1	TGTGCCAGCAGCCCATCAGACGTGAACACTGAAGCTTTCTTT	CASSPSDVNTEAFF
-	-	TRBV4-3	TRBJ1-1	TGCGCCAGCAGCCAAGACCTGACCATGAACACTGAAGCTTTCTTT	CASSQDLTMNTEAFF
-	-	TRBV4-1	TRBJ1-6	TGCGCCAGCAGCCAAGTCGGGCAGGCGGGGCCCTATAATTCACCCCTCCACTTT	CASSQVGQAGPYNSPLHF
-	-	TRBV5-5	TRBJ2-5	TGTGCCAGCAGCTCTACAGGGTCCCAAGAGACCCAGTACTTC	CASSSTGSQETQYF
-	-	TRBV5-6	TRBJ2-7	TGTGCCAGCAGCTTGGGCCCCACATCCTACGAGCAGTACTTC	CASSLGPTSYEQYF
-	TRBD1	TRBV27	TRBJ1-2	TGTGCCAGCAGTTTATTAGGACAGGGGGCGGATGGCTACACCTTC	CASSLLGQGADGYTF
-	TRBD1	TRBV5-5	TRBJ2-7	TGTGCCAGCAGCTTGATGTGGGACAGTGTATACGAGCAGTACTTC	CASSLMWDSVYEQYF
-	-	TRBV30	TRBJ2-7	TGTGCCTGGAGTCCCGGCAACGAGCACGAGCAGTACTTC	CAWSPGNEHEQYF
-	-	TRBV2	TRBJ2-7	TGTGCCAGCAGTGAAGAGGGGGTCCCAACCTACGAGCAGTACTTC	CASSEEGVPTYEQYF
-	TRBD2	TRBV27	TRBJ2-1	TGTGCCAGCAGTTTTTCGGCGGGAGAGGCCTACAATGAGCAGTTCTTC	CASSFSAGEAYNEQFF
-	TRBD1	TRBV7-8	TRBJ1-1	TGTGCCAGCAGCTGGGGGACAGGGTACACTGAAGCTTTCTTT	CASSWGTGYTEAFF
-	-	TRBV28	TRBJ2-2	TGTGCCAGCAGTTTACCACCCGGGACAACGAACACCGGGGAGCTGTTTTTT	CASSLPPGTTNTGELFF
-	-	TRBV19	TRBJ2-7	TGTGCCAGTAGCCCCGGAGGGGGGGTATACGAGCAGTACTTC	CASSPGGGVYEQYF
-	-	TRBV30	TRBJ2-3	TGTGCCTGGAGTGTAGCTACTAGCACAGATACGCAGTATTTT	CAWSVATSTDTQYF
-	-	TRBV19	TRBJ2-1	TGTGCCAGTAGTATTTCCGGACTCGGAATGTTCTTC	CASSISGLGMFF
once	-	TRBV5-1	TRBJ2-1	TGCGCCAGCAGCTCGGTCCTGGAGGGTCACAATGAGCAGTTCTTC	CASSSVLEGHNEQFF
-	-	TRBV27	TRBJ2-1	TGTGCCAGCAGTTCCTCAGCGAATGCCTACAATGAGCAGTTCTTC	CASSSSANAYNEQFF
-	TRBD2	TRBV5-4	TRBJ2-7	TGTGCCAGCAGCCCCGGGACTAGCGGGAGGGAATCCCCCTACGAGCAGTACTTC	CASSPGTSGRESPYEQYF